The rows below give T cell receptor beta chains drawn from one sample of a study of early T cells in non-severe SARS-CoV-2 infection. TCRdb passed the 5' RACE reads through MiXCR, listing each CDR3 protein once. The sample contains about 83,000 distinct CDR3 sequences, 10% of which appear only once. The starting material was whole blood, obtained at baseline. Every receptor here comes from an adult who was a healthcare worker with PCR-confirmed SARS-CoV-2 infection or an uninfected control (not recorded which). The CDR3 runs from the conserved cysteine through the conserved F or W. Fields, in order: V gene, D gene, J gene, clone size, CDR3 DNA, CDR3 protein. A D gene is named only where the DNA matches it firmly. Size values are once, few and many counts, or a class for expanded clones, and some rows have none.

V gene: TRBV21-1
D gene: NA
J gene: TRBJ2-3
clone size: NA
CDR3 DNA: TGTGCCAGGGGACAGTCCACAGATACGCAGTATTTT
CDR3 protein: CARGQSTDTQYF

V gene: TRBV20-1
D gene: NA
J gene: TRBJ2-7
clone size: few
CDR3 DNA: TGCAGTGCTACAAACCAGGGAGTCGAGCAGTACTTC
CDR3 protein: CSATNQGVEQYF

V gene: TRBV5-1
D gene: TRBD1
J gene: TRBJ1-3
clone size: NA
CDR3 DNA: TGCGCCAGCAGCCCTTCGACAGGGACTTCTGGAAACACCATATATTTT
CDR3 protein: CASSPSTGTSGNTIYF

V gene: TRBV20-1
D gene: NA
J gene: TRBJ2-1
clone size: NA
CDR3 DNA: TGCAGTGCTAGCGGGAGCTACAATGAGCAGTTCTTC
CDR3 protein: CSASGSYNEQFF

V gene: TRBV18
D gene: NA
J gene: TRBJ1-5
clone size: many
CDR3 DNA: TGTGCCAGCACCCGGGGTGGCGATCAGCCCCAGCATTTT
CDR3 protein: CASTRGGDQPQHF

V gene: TRBV7-6
D gene: TRBD1
J gene: TRBJ2-7
clone size: NA
CDR3 DNA: TGTGCCAGCAGCTCACAGATGGGACAGGAGCAGTACTTC
CDR3 protein: CASSSQMGQEQYF

V gene: TRBV20-1
D gene: NA
J gene: TRBJ2-1
clone size: many
CDR3 DNA: TGCAGTGCTATCAGATCCAATGAGCAGTTCTTC
CDR3 protein: CSAIRSNEQFF

V gene: TRBV19
D gene: NA
J gene: TRBJ1-2
clone size: many
CDR3 DNA: TGTGCCAGTAGTAGGAACTCGGACGGAAACTATGGCTACACCTTC
CDR3 protein: CASSRNSDGNYGYTF

V gene: TRBV5-1
D gene: NA
J gene: TRBJ2-3
clone size: few
CDR3 DNA: TGCGCCAGCAGCGACCAGTCCGATACGCAGTATTTT
CDR3 protein: CASSDQSDTQYF

V gene: TRBV20-1
D gene: NA
J gene: TRBJ2-1
clone size: many
CDR3 DNA: TGCAGTGCTAGAGACGGTCCGGATGAGCAGTTCTTC
CDR3 protein: CSARDGPDEQFF

V gene: TRBV7-8
D gene: NA
J gene: TRBJ1-6
clone size: many
CDR3 DNA: TGTGCCAGCAGCGGACAGCCCAATAATTCACCCCTCCACTTT
CDR3 protein: CASSGQPNNSPLHF

V gene: TRBV19
D gene: NA
J gene: TRBJ1-5
clone size: NA
CDR3 DNA: TGTGCCAGTTCCACCGGGACCCCCAATCAGCCCCAGCATTTT
CDR3 protein: CASSTGTPNQPQHF

V gene: TRBV4-1
D gene: NA
J gene: TRBJ2-7
clone size: many
CDR3 DNA: TGCGCCAGCAGCCAATCCCCTGGGCGCTTATCCTACGAGCAGTACTTC
CDR3 protein: CASSQSPGRLSYEQYF

V gene: TRBV20-1
D gene: NA
J gene: TRBJ2-1
clone size: NA
CDR3 DNA: TGCAGTGCTCAACCACGGGCGGGTCCATACAATGAGCAGTTCTTC
CDR3 protein: CSAQPRAGPYNEQFF

V gene: TRBV2
D gene: NA
J gene: TRBJ2-7
clone size: NA
CDR3 DNA: TGTGCCAGCAGTACGGAGGGAGCTGTCTACGAGCAGTACTTC
CDR3 protein: CASSTEGAVYEQYF

V gene: TRBV28
D gene: NA
J gene: TRBJ2-1
clone size: NA
CDR3 DNA: TGTGCCAGCAGTATACACAATGAGCAGTTCTTC
CDR3 protein: CASSIHNEQFF

V gene: TRBV5-4
D gene: TRBD2
J gene: TRBJ2-1
clone size: NA
CDR3 DNA: TGTGCCAGCAGCTTGGGTCCCGGGACTAGCGATTACAATGAGCAGTTCTTC
CDR3 protein: CASSLGPGTSDYNEQFF

V gene: TRBV10-3
D gene: TRBD2
J gene: TRBJ2-3
clone size: many
CDR3 DNA: TGTGCCATCAGTGAGCGGGGGGGGACAGATACGCAGTATTTT
CDR3 protein: CAISERGGTDTQYF

V gene: TRBV6-5
D gene: TRBD1
J gene: TRBJ2-7
clone size: NA
CDR3 DNA: TGTGCCAGCAGCCTGGGACAGGCAAGCTCCTACGAGCAGTACTTC
CDR3 protein: CASSLGQASSYEQYF

V gene: TRBV5-5
D gene: NA
J gene: TRBJ1-2
clone size: few
CDR3 DNA: TGTGCCAGCAGCTTGGGGGTCGGCTACACCTTC
CDR3 protein: CASSLGVGYTF

V gene: TRBV10-1
D gene: NA
J gene: TRBJ2-7
clone size: NA
CDR3 DNA: TGCGCCAGCAGTGACCCACCTCGGTCCTACGAGCAGTACTTC
CDR3 protein: CASSDPPRSYEQYF

V gene: TRBV7-3
D gene: NA
J gene: TRBJ2-2
clone size: few
CDR3 DNA: TGTGCCAGCAGCTTTTCTGTTACTGGGGAGCTGTTTTTT
CDR3 protein: CASSFSVTGELFF

V gene: TRBV28
D gene: NA
J gene: TRBJ2-2
clone size: NA
CDR3 DNA: TGTGCCAGCAGTTTACTTCAAGAAGCGAACACCGGGGAGCTGTTTTTT
CDR3 protein: CASSLLQEANTGELFF

V gene: TRBV28
D gene: NA
J gene: TRBJ2-1
clone size: few
CDR3 DNA: TGTGCCAGCAGCTCCCCATCCGGGGGCGGGAGTAACAATGAGCAGTTCTTC
CDR3 protein: CASSSPSGGGSNNEQFF